This entry lists 15 T cell receptor beta chains sequenced from one sample in a study of T cells after yellow fever vaccination. One entry per CDR3 protein results from TCRdb running MiXCR on the 5' RACE reads. This table holds about 240,000 distinct CDR3 sequences, less than 9% found once. Material: CD4+ T cells sorted from PBMCs, obtained 15 days after the yellow fever booster vaccination. All receptors derive from a man aged 25 to 45 who received the YFV17D yellow fever vaccine.

In this sample, this clonotype turned up many times. This sequence joins TRBV6-2 or TRBV6-3 and TRBJ2-1, with 7 positions matching TRBD1. There are 18 residues in the CDR3. The germline CDR1 and CDR2 sequences are MNHEY and SVGEGT. Germline trimming cut 6 bases from V and 0 bases from J; bases unmatched to any gene: 14. CDR3: CASRITTTGPSSYNEQFF. In nucleotides, the CDR3 is TGTGCCAGCAGGATAACGACGACAGGGCCCAGCTCCTACAATGAGCAGTTCTTC.

The chain employs TRBV3-1 and TRBJ2-7; 7 bases agree with TRBD1. The CDR3 runs 15 residues. V was clipped by 11 bases and J by 0 bases; unmatched bases: 13. CDR1 LGHDT and CDR2 YNNKEL come from the germline V gene (reference sequence). This CDR3 reads CACTRLGQPSYEQYF. CDR3 DNA sequence: TGTGCCTGCACCCGATTGGGACAGCCCTCCTACGAGCAGTACTTC.

This clonotype was observed a handful of times. V is TRBV20-1 and J is TRBJ2-7; 7 nucleotides line up with TRBD2. The CDR3 has 16 amino acids. The germline gives CDR1 DFQATT, CDR2 SNEGSKA (reference sequence). V was pared by 3 bases and J by 4 bases, with 15 bases of the junction left unmatched. The CDR3 nucleotides read TGCAGTGCTAGTTTAGCGTTTAGCGGGTTTGCTTACGAGCAGTACTTC. This gives the protein CSASLAFSGFAYEQYF.

The chain uses TRBV12-3 or TRBV12-4 and TRBJ2-5, with unresolved D. V was trimmed by 7 bases and J by 1 base, leaving 10 bases between them. This CDR3 contains 13 residues. As DNA, the CDR3 is TGTGCCAGCACCAAGTCCTTCCAAGAGACCCAGTACTTC. Its translation is CASTKSFQETQYF.

This clonotype was counted many times. The chain recombines TRBV12-3 or TRBV12-4 with TRBJ2-7; D might be TRBD1 (6 bases). V shed 5 bases and J shed 4 bases, with 12 bases lying between them. This CDR3 spans 13 amino acids. The CDR3, as DNA: TGTGCCAGCAGTATCCTAGGGACATACGAGCAGTACTTC. It translates to CASSILGTYEQYF.

Many counts were recorded for this clonotype. The chain carries TRBV7-2 and TRBJ2-1, with D possibly matching TRBD1 (5 bases). V was pared by 4 bases and J by 5 bases, with 18 bases between. CDR1 SGHTA and CDR2 FQGNSA come from the germline V gene. CDR3 length equals 16 residues. The CDR3 is CASSSAGARANNEQFF. For the CDR3, the DNA is TGTGCCAGCAGCTCAGCTGGGGCTAGAGCTAACAATGAGCAGTTCTTC.

This clonotype appeared a few times. This rearrangement joins TRBV7-2 to TRBJ2-7, with 10 positions matching TRBD2. The ends lost 3 bases at V and 3 bases at J; junction bases unmatched: 8. In germline, CDR1 is SGHTA, CDR2 FQGNSA. The CDR3 spans 16 residues. CDR3 bases: TGTGCCAGCAGCTTTACCGGGACTAGCGAGATCTACGAGCAGTACTTC. Encoded protein: CASSFTGTSEIYEQYF.

This clonotype appeared many times. This sequence joins TRBV20-1 and TRBJ2-5; D unclear. CDR3 length: 13 amino acids. Trimming took 4 bases from V and 2 from J, leaving 11 bases between them. Per the germline V gene, CDR1 is DFQATT and CDR2 is SNEGSKA (reference sequence). The CDR3 DNA is TGCAGTGCTATAAGAGGAGTACAAGAGACCCAGTACTTC. It specifies CSAIRGVQETQYF.

V and J are TRBV4-2 and TRBJ1-2; D is unclear. The CDR3 loop spans 14 amino acids. V was clipped by 0 bases and J by 4 bases, with 9 bases between them. Germline CDR1 LGHNA, CDR2 YNFKEQ. CDR3 in amino acids: CASSQDKGSYGYTF. CDR3 in DNA: TGTGCCAGCAGCCAAGATAAGGGTTCCTATGGCTACACCTTC.

A few counts support this clonotype. The rearrangement links TRBV20-1 to TRBJ1-1, with unresolved D. Trimming removed 4 bases at V and 0 bases at J, with 15 bases between. Per germline, CDR1 DFQATT and CDR2 SNEGSKA (reference sequence). This CDR3 is built from 15 residues. The CDR3 bases are TGCAGTGCTACGCCGAGTGGTTTGATGAACACTGAAGCTTTCTTT. It is translated as CSATPSGLMNTEAFF.

This clonotype came up many times. The rearrangement links TRBV2 to TRBJ2-5; TRBD1 aligns across 7 bases. With V trimmed by 3 bases and J by 10 bases, 8 bases remained unmatched. CDR1 is SNHLY, CDR2 FYNNEI, per germline. The CDR3 totals 13 residues. The CDR3 is CASSEVSGTVQYF. The CDR3 DNA sequence: TGTGCCAGCAGTGAGGTTTCCGGGACAGTCCAGTACTTC.

This clonotype was observed at least ten times. The gene calls are TRBV20-1 and TRBJ2-6; D call uncertain. In germline, CDR1 is DFQATT, CDR2 SNEGSKA (reference sequence). This CDR3 contains 13 residues. The V end was cut by 2 bases, the J end by 2 bases, with 4 bases between. The CDR3 loop reads CSARQAGANVLTF. CDR3 bases: TGCAGTGCTAGACAAGCTGGGGCCAACGTCCTGACTTTC.

Only a few counts were recorded for this clonotype. This chain joins TRBV7-2 and TRBJ2-1, with 8 bases aligning to TRBD2. Germline CDR1 is SGHTA and CDR2 is FQGNSA. The junction had 6 bases not matched to a gene; V was cut back by 1 base and J by 10 bases. This CDR3 contains 14 residues. The CDR3 DNA follows: TGTGCCAGCAGCTTAGGACTAGCGTCAGGGGAGCAGTTCTTC. Residues: CASSLGLASGEQFF.

This clonotype was seen more than once but under ten times. One end of the junction fails to match germline, which may point to a read error. The V call is TRBV7-7, the J call TRBJ2-1, with D possibly matching TRBD1 (5 bases). Germline values: CDR1 SSHAT, CDR2 FNYEAQ (reference sequence). The CDR3 is made up of 15 amino acids. The CDR3 here is CASSLDTGFLNEQFF. CDR3 DNA sequence: TGTGCTAGCAGCTTGGATACAGGTTTCCTCAATGAGCAGTTCTTC. Variable domain in full (rest from reference TRBV7-7 and TRBJ2-1): GAGVSQSPRYKVTKRGQDVTLRCDPISSHATLYWYQQALGQGPEFLTYFNYEAQPDKSGLPSDRFSAERPEGSISTLTIQRTEQRDSAMYRCASSLDTGFLNEQFFGPGTRLTVL.

This clonotype showed up just a few times. The chain is built from TRBV7-2 and TRBJ2-7; perhaps TRBD2 as D (6 bases). Trimming took 5 bases from V and 6 from J, leaving 20 bases between them. Germline V gene sequence: CDR1 SGHTA, CDR2 FQGNSA. There are 15 residues in the CDR3. CDR3 sequence: CASSRINSGPAEQYF. The CDR3 DNA reads as TGTGCCAGCAGCCGGATAAACAGCGGGCCTGCCGAGCAGTACTTC.